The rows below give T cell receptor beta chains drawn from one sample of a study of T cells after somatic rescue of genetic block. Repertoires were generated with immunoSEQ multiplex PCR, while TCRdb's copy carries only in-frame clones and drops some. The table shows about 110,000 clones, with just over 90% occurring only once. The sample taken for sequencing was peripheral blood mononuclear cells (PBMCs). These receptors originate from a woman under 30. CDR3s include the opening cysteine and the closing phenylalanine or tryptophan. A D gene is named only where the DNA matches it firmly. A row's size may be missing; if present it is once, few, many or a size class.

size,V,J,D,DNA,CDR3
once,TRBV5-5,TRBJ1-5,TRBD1,TGTGCCAGCAGCTTGTCCGGGACAGGGGACAATCAGCCCCAGCATTTT,CASSLSGTGDNQPQHF
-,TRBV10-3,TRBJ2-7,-,TGTGCCATCACTGCTGGGACAACCGGGGACGAGCAGTACTTC,CAITAGTTGDEQYF
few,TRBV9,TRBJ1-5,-,TGTGCCAGCAGCGTAGCAGTCTCTAATCAGCCCCAGCATTTT,CASSVAVSNQPQHF
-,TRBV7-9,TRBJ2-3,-,TGTGCCAGCAGCTCTTACACAGATACGCAGTATTTT,CASSSYTDTQYF
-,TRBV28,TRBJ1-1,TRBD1,TGTGCCAGCCGCGGACAGGGGGGTACTGAAGCTTTCTTT,CASRGQGGTEAFF
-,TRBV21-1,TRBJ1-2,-,TGTGCCAGCAGCGAACACCACCTGGGGGGCTACACCTTC,CASSEHHLGGYTF
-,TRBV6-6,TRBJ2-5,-,TGTGCCAGCACGGAGGGGGCGAAGACCCAGTACTTC,CASTEGAKTQYF
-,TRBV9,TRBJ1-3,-,TGTGCCAGCACCACCGGGTCTGCCTCTGGAAACACCATATATTTT,CASTTGSASGNTIYF
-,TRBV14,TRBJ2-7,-,TGTGCCAGCAGCCAAGTGCTAGGGGCCGAGCAGTACTTC,CASSQVLGAEQYF
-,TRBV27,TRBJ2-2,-,TGTGCCAGCAGGAGGGGGGCGAACACCGGGGAGCTGTTTTTT,CASRRGANTGELFF
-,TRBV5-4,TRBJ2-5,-,TGTGCCAGCAGCCTCACCCGGCGTCAAGAGACCCAGTACTTC,CASSLTRRQETQYF
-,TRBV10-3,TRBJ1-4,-,TGTGCCATCAGTGACCCCGGGGACGCAACTAATGAAAAACTGTTTTTT,CAISDPGDATNEKLFF
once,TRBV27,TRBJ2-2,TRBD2,TGTGCCAGCAGTTTATCCGGAGCGGGGCTCACCGGGGAGCTGTTTTTT,CASSLSGAGLTGELFF
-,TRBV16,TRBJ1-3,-,TGTGCCAGCAGCCATCAGGGGTACGGAAACACCATATATTTT,CASSHQGYGNTIYF
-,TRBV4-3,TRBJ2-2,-,TGCGCCAGCAGCCAAGCCACAATGGCCGGGGAGCTGTTTTTT,CASSQATMAGELFF
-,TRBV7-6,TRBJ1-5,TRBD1,TGTGCCAGCAGCTTGGGACAGAGTAGCAATCAGCCCCAGCATTTT,CASSLGQSSNQPQHF
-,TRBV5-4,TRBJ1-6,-,TGTGCCAGCAGCACTGAAAGGGGGATGCGTTCACCCCTCCACTTT,CASSTERGMRSPLHF
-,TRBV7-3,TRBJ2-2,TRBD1,TGTGCCAGCAGTACCGGGACAGGGGCCGGGGAGCTGTTTTTT,CASSTGTGAGELFF
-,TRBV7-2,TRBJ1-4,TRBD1,TGTGCCAGCAGCCTCGGCTTAGAAGGGGGCCTTAGTGAAAAACTGTTTTTT,CASSLGLEGGLSEKLFF
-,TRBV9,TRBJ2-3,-,TGTGCCAGCAGCGTAGATGCAACAGATACGCAGTATTTT,CASSVDATDTQYF
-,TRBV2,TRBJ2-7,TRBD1,TGTGCCAGCACCGGACGGACAGGTCGGGGCGAGCAGTACTTC,CASTGRTGRGEQYF
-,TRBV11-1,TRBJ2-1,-,TGTGCCAGCAGCATCCATGAAGGTAGCCACAATGAGCAGTTCTTC,CASSIHEGSHNEQFF
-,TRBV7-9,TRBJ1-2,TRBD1,TGTGCCAGCAGCTTAGTGGGGGGACAGCTATATGGCTACACCTTC,CASSLVGGQLYGYTF
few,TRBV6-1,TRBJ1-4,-,TGTGCCAGCAGCGCGACGCCACAGGGTAATGAAAAACTGTTTTTT,CASSATPQGNEKLFF
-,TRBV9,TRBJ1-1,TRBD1,TGTGCCAGCAGCGTAATAGAAGGGGGCGGCGGTGAAGCTTTCTTT,CASSVIEGGGGEAFF
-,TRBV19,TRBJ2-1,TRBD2,TGTGCCAGTAGTGCACTAGCGGGGGGGCCGCTTAGCGATGAGCAGTTCTTC,CASSALAGGPLSDEQFF
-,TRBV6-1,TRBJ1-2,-,TGTGCCAGCCCACCTCCGTCAGTGTTGGGAGGCTACACCTTC,CASPPPSVLGGYTF
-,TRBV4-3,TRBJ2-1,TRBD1,TGCGCCAGCAGTCGCCCCCCCCCGGGACAGGGGGCGGGTGAGCAGTTCTTC,CASSRPPPGQGAGEQFF
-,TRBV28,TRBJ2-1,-,TGTGCCAGCAGACCATATCCGACCCTTCCGGGGTACAATGAGCAGTTCTTC,CASRPYPTLPGYNEQFF
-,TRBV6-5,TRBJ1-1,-,TGTGCCAGTGCCCCAGGGACCACTGAAGCTTTCTTT,CASAPGTTEAFF
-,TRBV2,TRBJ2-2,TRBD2,TGTGCCAGCAGTGAAGCAGGGAGGGTCGGGGAGCTGTTTTTT,CASSEAGRVGELFF
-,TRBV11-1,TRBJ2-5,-,TGTGCCAGCAGCTTATTTGAGGAGGGGTCCCAGTACTTC,CASSLFEEGSQYF
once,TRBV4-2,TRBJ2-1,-,TGTGCCAGCAGCCAATCGCGGCTAGTCGAATATGAGCAGTTCTTC,CASSQSRLVEYEQFF
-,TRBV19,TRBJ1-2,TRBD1,TGTGCCAGTAGTATCCGCCCCAGGGGGCAGGTTGGCTACACCTTC,CASSIRPRGQVGYTF
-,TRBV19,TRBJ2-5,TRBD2,TGTGCCAGCCGATTAGCGGGGGGGAGCCAAGAGACCCAGTACTTC,CASRLAGGSQETQYF
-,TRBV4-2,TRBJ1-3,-,TGTGCCAGCAGCCAATCGACAGACGCTGGAAACACCATATATTTT,CASSQSTDAGNTIYF
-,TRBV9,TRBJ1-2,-,TGTGCCAGCAGCGTTTCGGGGCGCCCCCAAGGGTATGGCTACACCTTC,CASSVSGRPQGYGYTF
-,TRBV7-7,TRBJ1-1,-,TGTGCCAGCAGCCTCGACAGGACCACTGAAGCTTTCTTT,CASSLDRTTEAFF
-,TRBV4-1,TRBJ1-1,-,TGCGCCAGCAGCCGGGGCGCACAGATGAACACTGAAGCTTTCTTT,CASSRGAQMNTEAFF
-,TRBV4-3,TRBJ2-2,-,TGCGCCAGCAGCCAAGATATTCCCGGGACGGAATTAGCCGGGGAGCTGTTTTTT,CASSQDIPGTELAGELFF
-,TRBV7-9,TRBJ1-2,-,TGTGCCAGCAGCTTCGCAGGGGCTAACTATGGCTACACCTTC,CASSFAGANYGYTF